Listed here are 24 T cell receptor beta chains from one sample, sequenced in a study of PD-L1 blockade in urothelial cancer. Time point reported: pretreatment peripheral blood. The method was immunoSEQ multiplex PCR; TCRdb's version includes in-frame clones alone and lacks a portion of them. The profile covers fewer than 45,000 clones, with over 75% appearing a single time and around 25% taken by the ten largest. Specimen: PBMCs, collected around atezolizumab (anti-PD-L1) treatment. The receptors were gathered from a donor aged 40 or older with urothelial cancer.

The chain is built from TRBV28 and TRBJ1-5, with TRBD1 as a possible D gene (6 bases). Per the germline V gene, CDR1 is MDHEN and CDR2 is SYDVKM. The length of the CDR3 is 13 residues. Trimming took off 8 bases at V and 5 bases at J, with 13 bases between the two ends. The CDR3 DNA sequence: TGTGCCAGCCGTCAGGGGTCTCATCAGCCCCAGCATTTT. It specifies CASRQGSHQPQHF.

The chain recombines TRBV28 with TRBJ1-4; D is uncertain. This CDR3 region has 11 residues. CDR1 MDHEN and CDR2 SYDVKM come from the germline V gene. Trimming pared 5 bases from V and 12 bases from J, leaving 10 bases between. The CDR3 sequence is CASSLVRELFF. The CDR3 DNA reads as TGTGCCAGCAGTCTCGTGCGGGAACTGTTTTTT.

This chain uses TRBV19 with TRBJ1-2; D uncertain. Germline CDR1 LNHDA, CDR2 SQIVND (reference sequence). The CDR3 is made up of 12 amino acids. Deletions cut 5 bases from V and 5 bases from J, with 9 bases between. CDR3 protein: CASSPEGYGYTF. The CDR3 nucleotides read TGTGCCAGTAGTCCCGAGGGTTATGGCTACACCTTC.

The CDR3 sequence is CASSKGDDEQYF. DNA of the CDR3: TGTGCCAGCTCCAAGGGGGATGACGAGCAGTACTTC. The chain employs TRBV9 and TRBJ2-7, with a tentative D call TRBD1 (6 bases). V dropped 7 bases and J dropped 5 bases, with 13 bases sitting between them. CDR3 length equals 12 residues. Germline assignment: CDR1 SGDLS and CDR2 YYNGEE.

The gene calls are TRBV10-1 and TRBJ1-5; D gene ambiguous. The germline V gene has CDR1 WNHNN and CDR2 SYGVQD (reference sequence). V lost 0 bases to trimming and J lost 4 bases, with 16 bases between them. The CDR3 totals 17 residues. The CDR3 spells CASSESTRRVPNQPQHF. In DNA form, the CDR3 reads TGCGCCAGCAGTGAGTCGACTCGGAGGGTTCCGAATCAGCCCCAGCATTTT.

The chain uses TRBV7-8 and TRBJ2-2; D is ambiguous. CDR1 SGHVS and CDR2 FQNEAQ come from the germline V gene. Trimming stripped 3 bases from V and 1 base from J, with 3 bases between. The CDR3 length is 13 residues. The CDR3 here is CASSFGNTGELFF. The CDR3, as DNA: TGTGCCAGCAGCTTCGGGAACACCGGGGAGCTGTTTTTT.

The rearrangement joins TRBV15 to TRBJ1-2, with TRBD1 matching 9 bases. Losses at the gene ends were 6 bases for V and 6 bases for J; bases not matched to a gene: 11. The CDR3 length is 15 residues. The germline CDR1 and CDR2 sequences are LNHNV and YYDKDF (reference sequence). The CDR3 is CATRGAGQGIDGYTF. CDR3 nucleotides: TGTGCCACCAGGGGGGCGGGACAGGGCATAGATGGCTACACCTTC. Filled out from reference TRBV15 and TRBJ1-2, the complete variable domain reads DAMVIQNPRYQVTQFGKPVTLSCSQTLNHNVMYWYQQKSSQAPKLLFHYYDKDFNNEADTPDNFQSRRPNTSFCFLDIRSPGLGDTAMYLCATRGAGQGIDGYTFGSGTRLTVV.

V and J are TRBV19 and TRBJ2-2; 8 bases agree with TRBD2. This CDR3 contains 15 residues. Germline loops: CDR1 LNHDA, CDR2 SQIVND (reference sequence). The junction had 10 bases not matched to a gene; V was cut back by 8 bases and J by 5 bases. The CDR3 DNA follows: TGTGCCAGTCAACCGGGGGGGAAGTTAACCGGGGAGCTGTTTTTT. The encoded protein is CASQPGGKLTGELFF. Looking up the rest from reference TRBV19 and TRBJ2-2 gives the full variable domain: DGGITQSPKYLFRKEGQNVTLSCEQNLNHDAMYWYRQDPGQGLRLIYYSQIVNDFQKGDIAEGYSVSREKKESFPLTVTSAQKNPTAFYLCASQPGGKLTGELFFGEGSRLTVL.

The chain employs TRBV5-1 and TRBJ2-7, with TRBD1 matching over 9 bases. Looked up from germline, CDR1 is SGHRS and CDR2 is YFSETQ. The CDR3 consists of 10 residues. Here the CDR3 reads CASSPRTGAV. In DNA form, the CDR3 reads TGCGCCAGCAGCCCCCGGACAGGGGCCGTC.

V usage is TRBV7-9 and J usage is TRBJ2-5; TRBD1 matches at 8 bases. Unmatched junction bases numbered 4, after V lost 5 bases and J lost 2 bases. The germline V gene has CDR1 SEHNR and CDR2 FQNEAQ (reference sequence). This CDR3 region has 14 residues. The DNA for the CDR3 is TGTGCCAGCAGCGCCGGACAGGGTCAAGAGACCCAGTACTTC. Translated: CASSAGQGQETQYF.

This clone was detected once. This rearrangement joins TRBV6-5 to TRBJ2-2; 7 bases are shared with TRBD1. Trimming at V came to 6 bases and at J to 3 bases, leaving 4 bases not matched to a gene. The CDR3 has 14 residues. The germline V gene encodes CDR1 MNHEY and CDR2 SVGAGI. The CDR3 spells CASSWTGDTGELFF. Written as DNA, the CDR3 is TGTGCCAGCAGCTGGACAGGAGACACCGGGGAGCTGTTTTTT.

This clone was seen only once. Other nucleotide sequences from this sample produce the same CDR3. The gene calls are TRBV7-9 and TRBJ2-5; 8 bases fit TRBD2. Trimming removed 4 bases from V and 3 bases from J; junction bases left unmatched: 4. Germline assignment: CDR1 SEHNR and CDR2 FQNEAQ (reference sequence). CDR3 length equals 14 residues. CDR3 sequence: CASSWGSGKETQYF. The CDR3 DNA is TGTGCCAGCAGCTGGGGTAGCGGGAAAGAGACCCAGTACTTC.

This clone has more than one count but fewer than ten. V and J are TRBV13 and TRBJ2-5; TRBD2 is a possible D gene (6 bases). V lost 3 bases, J lost 7 bases, and 9 bases lay in between. CDR1 is PRHDT, CDR2 FYEKMQ, per germline (reference sequence). The CDR3 contains 12 residues. In DNA, the CDR3 is TGTGCCAGCAGCTTGGGGGACTGGACCCAGTACTTC. Its protein product is CASSLGDWTQYF. Supplemented by reference TRBV13 and TRBJ2-5, the full variable domain reads AAGVIQSPRHLIKEKRETATLKCYPIPRHDTVYWYQQGPGQDPQFLISFYEKMQSDKGSIPDRFSAQQFSDYHSELNMSSLELGDSALYFCASSLGDWTQYFGPGTRLLVL.

The chain's CDR3 is CASRRLAGGPGETQYF. For the CDR3, the DNA is TGTGCCAGCAGACGACTAGCGGGAGGGCCGGGGGAGACCCAGTACTTC. The J gene is TRBJ2-5, the V gene TRBV7-8; 14 positions agree with TRBD2. From germline, CDR1 is SGHVS and CDR2 FQNEAQ. J gave up 5 bases and V 6 bases, and 8 bases lay outside the gene matches. The CDR3 has 16 amino acids.

This chain joins TRBV1 and TRBJ1-5; TRBD1 is taken as the D call from the table, unchecked against the DNA. TRBV1 is a pseudogene locus. The CDR3 runs to 14 residues. CDR3 sequence: CTSSRAEKNQPQHF. CDR3 sequence (DNA): TGCACCAGCAGCCGGGCAGAAAAAAATCAGCCCCAGCATTTT.

V usage is TRBV2 and J usage is TRBJ1-1, with unresolved D. This CDR3 region has 13 residues. The V end was cut by 4 bases, the J end by 0 bases, with 6 bases between. The V gene's germline CDR1 is SNHLY and CDR2 FYNNEI. The CDR3 sequence is CASSAMLNTEAFF. DNA of the CDR3: TGTGCCAGCAGTGCTATGCTGAACACTGAAGCTTTCTTT.

This chain uses TRBV19 with TRBJ1-1; possible D gene TRBD1, 5 bases. The germline CDR1 and CDR2 sequences are LNHDA and SQIVND (reference sequence). CDR3 size: 12 residues. V lost 5 bases, J lost 5 bases, and 9 bases lay in between. Written as DNA, the CDR3 is TGTGCCAGTAGTGGCAGACAGACTGAAGCTTTCTTT. Residues: CASSGRQTEAFF.

This chain links TRBV27 with TRBJ2-1; 15 nucleotides agree with TRBD2. In germline, CDR1 is MNHEY, CDR2 SMNVEV (reference sequence). The length of the CDR3 is 16 residues. V was pared by 6 bases and J by 6 bases, with 6 bases of the junction left unmatched. CDR3 in amino acids: CASSRGTSGRRNEQFF. The CDR3 DNA reads as TGTGCCAGCAGCCGGGGGACTAGCGGGAGGCGCAATGAGCAGTTCTTC.

The chain employs TRBV5-1 and TRBJ2-1; 12 positions agree with TRBD2. Germline CDR1 is SGHRS and CDR2 is YFSETQ. V was clipped by 4 bases and J by 6 bases; unmatched bases: 17. The CDR3 length is 19 residues. In DNA, the CDR3 is TGCGCCAGCAGCCCATTTCCCTCTCTAGCGGGAGGGCCTCTCAATGAGCAGTTCTTC. Translated, it gives CASSPFPSLAGGPLNEQFF. Together with reference TRBV5-1 and TRBJ2-1, the CDR3 gives the full variable domain: KAGVTQTPRYLIKTRGQQVTLSCSPISGHRSVSWYQQTPGQGLQFLFEYFSETQRNKGNFPGRFSGRQFSNSRSEMNVSTLELGDSALYLCASSPFPSLAGGPLNEQFFGPGTRLTVL.

This clone was recorded a few times. The chain combines TRBV7-9 with TRBJ1-4; 8 nucleotides agree with TRBD1. Per germline, CDR1 SEHNR and CDR2 FQNEAQ (reference sequence). V shed 1 base and J 3 bases; nucleotides not matched to a gene: 1. The CDR3 has 15 residues. The CDR3 loop is CASSLGGQANEKLFF. The DNA of the CDR3 is TGTGCCAGCAGCTTAGGGGGACAGGCTAATGAAAAACTGTTTTTT.

In this sample, this clone turned up once. The rearrangement joins TRBV7-9 to TRBJ2-7; TRBD1 aligns across 8 bases. Unmatched junction bases numbered 7, after V lost 5 bases and J lost 1 base. The CDR3 totals 15 residues. Germline assignment: CDR1 SEHNR and CDR2 FQNEAQ (reference sequence). CDR3 region: CASSRLGDRSYEQYF. As DNA, the CDR3 is TGTGCCAGCAGCCGCCTGGGGGACAGGTCCTACGAGCAGTACTTC.

V and J are TRBV5-1 and TRBJ2-7; 8 positions agree with TRBD1. The CDR3 loop spans 14 amino acids. Germline lookup yields CDR1 SGHRS and CDR2 YFSETQ. V lost 3 bases and J lost 4; bases outside the gene matches: 6. The DNA of the CDR3 is TGCGCCAGCAGCTCCGGACAGGGCAGGTACGAGCAGTACTTC. Translating gives CASSSGQGRYEQYF.

This clone was counted a few times. This chain uses TRBV11-3 with TRBJ2-2; D unclear. CDR3 length: 12 amino acids. Germline assignment: CDR1 SGHNT and CDR2 YENEEA. V dropped 5 bases and J dropped 4 bases, with 5 bases sitting between them. The CDR3 nucleotides are TGTGCCAGCAGCAGAGCCACCGGGGAGCTGTTTTTT. It is translated as CASSRATGELFF.

The chain has TRBV4-1 and TRBJ2-1, with D possibly TRBD2 on 6 matching bases. Trimming removed 1 base at V and 13 bases at J, with 17 bases between. The CDR3 spans 14 residues. Germline CDR1 and CDR2: MGHRA and YSYEKL. The CDR3 sequence: CASSQVWVRRGQFF. Here the CDR3 DNA reads TGCGCCAGCAGCCAAGTTTGGGTTCGGAGGGGACAGTTCTTC.